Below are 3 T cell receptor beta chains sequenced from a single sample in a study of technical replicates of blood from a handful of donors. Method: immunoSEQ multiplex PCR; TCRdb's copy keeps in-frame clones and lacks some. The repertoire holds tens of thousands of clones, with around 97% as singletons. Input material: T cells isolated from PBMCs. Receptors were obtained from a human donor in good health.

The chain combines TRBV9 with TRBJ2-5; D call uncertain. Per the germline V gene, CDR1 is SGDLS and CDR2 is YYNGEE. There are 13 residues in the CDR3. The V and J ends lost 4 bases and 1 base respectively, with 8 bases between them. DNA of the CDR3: TGTGCCAGCAGCTCACAGACCCAAGAGACCCAGTACTTC. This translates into CASSSQTQETQYF.

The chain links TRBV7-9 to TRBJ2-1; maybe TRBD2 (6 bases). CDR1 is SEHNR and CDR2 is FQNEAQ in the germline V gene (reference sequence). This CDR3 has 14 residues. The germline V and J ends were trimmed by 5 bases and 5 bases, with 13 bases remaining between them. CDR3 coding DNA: TGTGCCAGCAGCCCCGGAGGGTGGAACAATGAGCAGTTCTTC. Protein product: CASSPGGWNNEQFF.

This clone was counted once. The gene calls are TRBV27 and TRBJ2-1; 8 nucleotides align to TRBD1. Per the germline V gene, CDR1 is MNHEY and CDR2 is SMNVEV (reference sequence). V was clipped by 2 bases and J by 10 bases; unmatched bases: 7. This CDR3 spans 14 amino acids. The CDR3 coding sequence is TGTGCCAGCAGTTTAACCGGACAGGGCATCGAGCAGTTCTTC. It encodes CASSLTGQGIEQFF.